This entry lists 3 T cell receptor beta chains sequenced from one sample in a study of CD8+ T cells in alopecia areata. Reverse transcribed after extraction, RNA yielded cDNA as the sequencing template. Profiled with immunoSEQ multiplex PCR; TCRdb holds only in-frame clones, not every one. The data contain some 98,000 clones, more than 55% of them singletons. The treatment is: oral pan-JAK inhibitor, 5-10 mg twice daily. The material sequenced was CD8+ T cells sorted from blood, taken at week 4, from a patient treated with tofacitinib. The receptors here all came from a human donor with alopecia areata.

The chain carries TRBV7-8 and TRBJ2-5; D unresolved. Germline V CDR1 and CDR2: SGHVS, FQNEAQ. CDR3 length equals 14 residues. V was clipped by 7 bases and J by 1 base, with 13 bases between them. The CDR3 loop is CASTEVGFQETQYF. The CDR3 DNA reads as TGTGCCAGCACCGAAGTTGGGTTCCAAGAGACCCAGTACTTC.

This clone was recorded a few times. This chain connects TRBV7-9 to TRBJ2-3, with D possibly called TRBD1 or TRBD2 (5 bases each). V was trimmed by 5 bases and J by 3 bases, leaving 18 bases between them. The CDR3 has 16 amino acids. Germline V gene data show CDR1 as SEHNR and CDR2 as FQNEAQ (reference sequence). CDR3 DNA: TGTGCCAGCAGCCCCTCGGAGGACACCGGTACAGATACGCAGTATTTT. This sequence encodes CASSPSEDTGTDTQYF.

This chain links TRBV6-6 with TRBJ1-1, with D perhaps TRBD1 (6 bases). Trimming shortened V by 5 bases and J by 6 bases, and 13 bases separated the two germline ends. This CDR3 spans 13 amino acids. CDR1 is MNHNY, CDR2 SVGAGI, per germline (reference sequence). This CDR3 reads CASSPTGTAEAFF. CDR3 in DNA: TGTGCCAGCAGTCCTACAGGGACCGCTGAAGCTTTCTTT.